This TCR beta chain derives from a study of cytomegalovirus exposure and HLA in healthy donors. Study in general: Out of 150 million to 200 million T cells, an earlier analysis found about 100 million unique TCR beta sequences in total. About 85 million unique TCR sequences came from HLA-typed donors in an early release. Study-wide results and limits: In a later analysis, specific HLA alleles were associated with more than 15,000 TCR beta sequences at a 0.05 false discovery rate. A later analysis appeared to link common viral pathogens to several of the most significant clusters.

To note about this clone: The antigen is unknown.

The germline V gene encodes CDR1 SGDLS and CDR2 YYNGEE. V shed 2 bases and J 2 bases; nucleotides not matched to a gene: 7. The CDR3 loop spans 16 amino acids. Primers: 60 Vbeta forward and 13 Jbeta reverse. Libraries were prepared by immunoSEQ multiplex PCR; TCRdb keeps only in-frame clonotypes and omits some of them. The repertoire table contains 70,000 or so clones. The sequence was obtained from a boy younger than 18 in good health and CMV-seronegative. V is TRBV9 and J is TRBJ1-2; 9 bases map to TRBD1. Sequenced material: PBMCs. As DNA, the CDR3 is TGTGCCAGCAGCGTCGGAACCGGGACAGGGAACTATGGCTACACCTTC. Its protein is CASSVGTGTGNYGYTF.